This TCR beta chain was documented in a study of T cell responses to AZD1222 COVID-19 vaccine. CDR1 and CDR2 from the germline V gene are SGHAT and FQNNGV. V was clipped by 3 bases and J by 1 base, with 9 bases between them. The CDR3 totals 14 residues. Study findings and constraints: Recipients of AZD1222 seropositive at baseline numbered only 6 or 7.

A note on this clone: Its antigen is unknown.

The protocol was immunoSEQ multiplex PCR, while the TCRdb copy is restricted to in-frame clones and leaves out a portion. Of 66,000 or so clones in the sample, roughly 87% were seen once. The TCR originated in an adult in good health. The chain couples TRBV11-2 to TRBJ1-1; the D gene is possibly TRBD1 (5 bases). The specimen comprised peripheral blood, sampled on day 0 of AZD1222 vaccination. The CDR3 DNA reads TGTGCCAGCAGCTTTGGGGGTCCGAACACTGAAGCTTTCTTT. Translated, it gives CASSFGGPNTEAFF.